Each of the 19 T cell receptor beta chains below was sequenced from the same sample in a study of shared clonotypes between healthy human individuals. TCRdb's copy holds only in-frame clones and misses some; the assay was immunoSEQ multiplex PCR. Of 2 million to 2.5 million clones in the sample, just under 95% were seen once. Sequences were obtained from naive CD4+ T cells from PBMCs. The subset: CD45RA+ positively selected. The origin of the receptors is a man aged 18 to 30 in good health. Some clones in this sample may be carry-over from other donors' samples.

This clone has a single count. This chain joins TRBV4-2 and TRBJ2-1; 11 bases agree with TRBD2. Germline V CDR1 and CDR2: LGHNA, YNFKEQ. The CDR3 has 18 residues. V was pared by 1 base and J by 6 bases, with 11 bases of the junction left unmatched. CDR3 region: CASSQVGRGTSGRNEQFF. Here the CDR3 DNA reads TGTGCCAGCAGCCAAGTGGGGCGCGGGACTAGCGGCCGCAATGAGCAGTTCTTC.

As for this clone: Other DNA sequences in this specimen translate into the identical CDR3. V gene TRBV7-3 combines with J gene TRBJ2-1; TRBD2 matches at 10 bases. After removal of 5 bases from V and 3 bases from J, the junction contained 4 bases not matched to a gene. There are 15 residues in the CDR3. Germline V gives CDR1 SGHTA, CDR2 FQGTGA. In DNA form, the CDR3 reads TGTGCCAGCAGCCCATCTAGCGGGAGCTACAATGAGCAGTTCTTC. This gives the protein CASSPSSGSYNEQFF.

The V and J genes are TRBV27 and TRBJ1-4; no definite D call. The germline gives CDR1 MNHEY, CDR2 SMNVEV (reference sequence). V dropped 4 bases and J dropped 0 bases, with 15 bases sitting between them. The CDR3 length is 17 residues. The CDR3 DNA reads TGTGCCAGCAGTTCCCGTACTACTCATCCAACTAATGAAAAACTGTTTTTT. Protein: CASSSRTTHPTNEKLFF.

This clone was recorded a few times. The rearrangement uses TRBV27 and TRBJ2-3; a weak D match, TRBD1 (5 bases). CDR1 and CDR2 from the germline V gene are MNHEY and SMNVEV (reference sequence). The ends were cut back, 6 bases at V and 3 bases at J, with 16 bases in the middle. The CDR3 is 15 residues long. The CDR3 DNA sequence: TGTGCCAGCAGATTTCGACCAAGGACAACAGATACGCAGTATTTT. Its translation: CASRFRPRTTDTQYF.

The chain carries TRBV4-2 and TRBJ2-4, with no clear D. Trimming stripped 3 bases from V and 0 bases from J, with 18 bases between. The CDR3 extends over 18 amino acids. Per germline, CDR1 LGHNA and CDR2 YNFKEQ. In DNA form, the CDR3 reads TGTGCCAGCAGCCACGCGACGAGAGATAAACTAGCCAAAAACATTCAGTACTTC. Protein sequence: CASSHATRDKLAKNIQYF.

This chain connects TRBV11-1 to TRBJ1-1, with 9 nucleotides matching TRBD1. Losses at the gene ends were 6 bases for V and 4 bases for J; bases not matched to a gene: 3. Germline V gene data show CDR1 as SGHAT and CDR2 as FQDESV (reference sequence). There are 13 residues in the CDR3. The CDR3 DNA reads TGTGCCAGCAGACCGGACAGGGGCACTGAAGCTTTCTTT. Amino acid sequence: CASRPDRGTEAFF.

The chain joins TRBV28 to TRBJ2-7; unclear D gene. CDR1 MDHEN and CDR2 SYDVKM come from the germline V gene. CDR3 length: 11 residues. Trimming took off 6 bases at V and 3 bases at J, with 6 bases between the two ends. Here the CDR3 reads CASRALYEQYF. CDR3 in DNA: TGTGCCAGCAGAGCACTCTACGAGCAGTACTTC. Full variable domain (remainder filled in from reference TRBV28 and TRBJ2-7): DVKVTQSSRYLVKRTGEKVFLECVQDMDHENMFWYRQDPGLGLRLIYFSYDVKMKEKGDIPEGYSVSREKKERFSLILESASTNQTSMYLCASRALYEQYFGPGTRLTVT.

Points on this clone: Different DNA sequences within this sample yield the same CDR3. The chain recombines TRBV19 with TRBJ1-5; D uncertain. CDR1 and CDR2 (germline): LNHDA, SQIVND (reference sequence). The CDR3 has 13 residues. V lost 0 bases to trimming and J lost 2 bases, with 2 bases between them. CDR3 bases: TGTGCCAGTAGTATAGAGGGCAATCAGCCCCAGCATTTT. Protein: CASSIEGNQPQHF.

The chain couples TRBV30 to TRBJ1-2; perhaps TRBD1 as D (5 bases). Looked up from germline, CDR1 is GTSNPN and CDR2 is SVGIG (reference sequence). The CDR3 is made up of 13 amino acids. V was clipped by 4 bases and J by 4 bases, with 13 bases between them. Written as DNA, the CDR3 is TGTGCCTGGAAGCTCCAGGGCCTCTATGGCTACACCTTC. Protein product: CAWKLQGLYGYTF.

J is TRBJ1-2 and V is TRBV5-8; TRBD1 matches 8 bases. In germline, CDR1 is SGHTS, CDR2 YDEGEE. The V segment lost 4 bases and the J segment 8 bases; nucleotides outside the gene matches: 13. This CDR3 has 15 residues. CDR3 nucleotides: TGTGCCAGCAGCACCAAGGACAGGGCTTGGTACGGCTACACCTTC. The encoded protein is CASSTKDRAWYGYTF.

CDR3 sequence: CASSFGRASGELFF. Here the CDR3 DNA reads TGCGCCAGCAGCTTCGGCAGGGCGTCCGGGGAGCTGTTTTTT. This sequence joins TRBV5-1 and TRBJ2-2; maybe TRBD1 (5 bases). This CDR3 has 14 residues. Germline V gives CDR1 SGHRS, CDR2 YFSETQ. Trimming shortened V by 2 bases and J by 6 bases, and 11 bases separated the two germline ends.

In its sample, this clone was seen a few times. The chain is built from TRBV5-1 and TRBJ1-1; D gene uncertain. From germline, CDR1 is SGHRS and CDR2 YFSETQ. This CDR3 contains 13 residues. Trimming took off 3 bases at V and 10 bases at J, with 16 bases between the two ends. The CDR3 loop reads CASSYEGLDGAFF. The CDR3 nucleotides are TGCGCCAGCAGCTACGAAGGACTGGATGGAGCTTTCTTT.

Details on this clone: At the DNA level, this CDR3 is encoded by other sequences in the same sample as well. This rearrangement joins TRBV7-6 to TRBJ2-5; D ambiguous. The germline gives CDR1 SGHVS, CDR2 FNYEAQ. The ends were cut back, 0 bases at V and 4 bases at J, with 6 bases in the middle. The CDR3 extends over 13 amino acids. The CDR3 coding sequence is TGTGCCAGCAGCTTAGCAGGGCGAGAGACCCAGTACTTC. This gives the protein CASSLAGRETQYF.

This sequence joins TRBV11-3 and TRBJ2-3, with D perhaps TRBD2 (5 bases). Trimming removed 1 base at V and 7 bases at J, with 12 bases between. The CDR3 is made up of 14 amino acids. Germline values: CDR1 SGHNT, CDR2 YENEEA. The CDR3 sequence is CASSLGPEANTQYF. In nucleotides, the CDR3 is TGTGCCAGCAGCTTAGGGCCGGAGGCAAATACGCAGTATTTT.

The rearrangement links TRBV5-1 to TRBJ1-1; 10 nucleotides align to TRBD1. Germline V gene data show CDR1 as SGHRS and CDR2 as YFSETQ. CDR3 size: 18 residues. Trimming at V came to 5 bases and at J to 5 bases, leaving 18 bases not matched to a gene. This CDR3 is CASSMVPGQGKSVTEAFF. The CDR3 DNA is TGCGCCAGCAGTATGGTACCGGGACAGGGGAAATCTGTAACTGAAGCTTTCTTT. The entire variable domain, with the rest obtained from reference TRBV5-1 and TRBJ1-1, is as follows: KAGVTQTPRYLIKTRGQQVTLSCSPISGHRSVSWYQQTPGQGLQFLFEYFSETQRNKGNFPGRFSGRQFSNSRSEMNVSTLELGDSALYLCASSMVPGQGKSVTEAFFGQGTRLTVV.

Here the CDR3 reads CASSPPPRTRGTDTQYF. Here the CDR3 DNA reads TGCGCCAGCAGCCCTCCCCCCCGGACCCGAGGAACAGATACGCAGTATTTT. The chain has TRBV5-1 and TRBJ2-3; D ambiguous. This CDR3 comprises 17 residues. The germline V and J ends were trimmed by 4 bases and 3 bases, with 21 bases remaining between them. The germline V gene has CDR1 SGHRS and CDR2 YFSETQ.

The genes are TRBV6-5 and TRBJ1-2, with D perhaps TRBD1 (5 bases). V was pared by 0 bases and J by 7 bases, with 18 bases between. The germline V gene has CDR1 MNHEY and CDR2 SVGAGI. The CDR3 is 16 residues long. The CDR3, as DNA: TGTGCCAGCAGTTACTCGAGGGGATATGGGGTTCCTGGCTACACCTTC. Protein product: CASSYSRGYGVPGYTF.

This chain uses TRBV19 with TRBJ2-7; TRBD1 or TRBD2 may be the D gene (6 bases each). This CDR3 spans 15 amino acids. With 6 bases removed from V and 0 bases from J, the gap between germline ends came to 15 bases. CDR1 LNHDA and CDR2 SQIVND come from the germline V gene (reference sequence). In nucleotides, the CDR3 is TGTGCCAGTAGACGAGGAGGGGGGAACTCCTACGAGCAGTACTTC. Its protein is CASRRGGGNSYEQYF.

The chain employs TRBV6-5 and TRBJ2-7, with TRBD2 as a possible D gene (6 bases). CDR3 length: 12 amino acids. The V end was cut by 10 bases, the J end by 3 bases, with 13 bases between. Germline V gene data show CDR1 as MNHEY and CDR2 as SVGAGI. CDR3 sequence reads: CATRDSYYEQYF. CDR3 sequence (DNA): TGTGCCACCAGGGACTCCTACTACGAGCAGTACTTC.